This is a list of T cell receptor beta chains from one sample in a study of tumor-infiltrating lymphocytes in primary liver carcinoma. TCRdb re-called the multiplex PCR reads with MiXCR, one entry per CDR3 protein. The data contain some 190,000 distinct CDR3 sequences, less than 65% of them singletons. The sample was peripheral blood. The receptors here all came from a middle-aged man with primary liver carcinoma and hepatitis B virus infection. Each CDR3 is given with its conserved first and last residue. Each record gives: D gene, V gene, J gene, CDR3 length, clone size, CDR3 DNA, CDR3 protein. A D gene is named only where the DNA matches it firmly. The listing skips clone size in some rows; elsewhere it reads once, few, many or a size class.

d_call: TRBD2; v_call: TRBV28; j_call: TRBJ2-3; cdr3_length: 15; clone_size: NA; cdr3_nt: TGTGCCAGCAGGGGCGGGGGTAAAGGCACAGACACGCAGTATTTT; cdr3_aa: CASRGGGKGTDTQYF
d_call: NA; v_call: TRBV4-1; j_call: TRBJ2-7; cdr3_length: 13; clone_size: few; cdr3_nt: TGCGCCAGCAGCCAAGATAACAACTACGAGCAGTACTTC; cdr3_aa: CASSQDNNYEQYF
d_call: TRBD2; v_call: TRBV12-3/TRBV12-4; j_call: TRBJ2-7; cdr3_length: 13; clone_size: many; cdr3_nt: TGTGCCAGCAGTTCCCTTGGACTAGGCGAGCAGTACTTC; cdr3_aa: CASSSLGLGEQYF
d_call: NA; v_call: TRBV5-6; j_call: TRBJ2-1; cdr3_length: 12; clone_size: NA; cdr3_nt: TGTGCCAGCAGCTTAAGATCCTGGGGATGGTTCTTC; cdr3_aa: CASSLRSWGWFF
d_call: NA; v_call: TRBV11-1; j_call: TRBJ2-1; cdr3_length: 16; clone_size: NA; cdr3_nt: TGTGCCAGCAGCTTAGTGTTGATAGGGGATTACAATGAGCAGTTCTTC; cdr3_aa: CASSLVLIGDYNEQFF
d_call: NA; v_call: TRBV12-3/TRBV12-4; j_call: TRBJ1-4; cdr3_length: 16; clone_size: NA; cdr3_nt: TGTGCCAGCAGTGCCTTCCCGGGACGGAAAAATGAAAAACTGTTTTTT; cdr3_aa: CASSAFPGRKNEKLFF
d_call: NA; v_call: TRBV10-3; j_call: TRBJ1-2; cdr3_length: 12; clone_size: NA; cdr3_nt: TGTGCCATCAGCGAGGACGGGTATGGCTACATCTTC; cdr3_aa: CAISEDGYGYIF
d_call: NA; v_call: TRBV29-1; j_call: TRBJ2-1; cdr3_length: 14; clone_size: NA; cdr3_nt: TGCAGCGTTGGGGAGGACTCTAGGGACGATGAGCACTTCTTC; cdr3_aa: CSVGEDSRDDEHFF
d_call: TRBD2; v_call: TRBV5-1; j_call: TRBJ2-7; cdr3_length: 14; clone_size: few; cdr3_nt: TGCGCCAGCGGCGGACTAGCGGCCCCCTACGAGCAGTACTTC; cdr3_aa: CASGGLAAPYEQYF
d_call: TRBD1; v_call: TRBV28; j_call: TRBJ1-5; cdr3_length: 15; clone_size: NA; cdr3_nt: TGTGCCAGCAGTACACGGGACAGAAGGGATCAGCCCCAGCATTTT; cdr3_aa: CASSTRDRRDQPQHF
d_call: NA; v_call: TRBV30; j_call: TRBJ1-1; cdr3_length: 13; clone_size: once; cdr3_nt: TGTGCCTGGGGCGCTCTGCGGAACACTGAAGCTTTCTTT; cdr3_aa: CAWGALRNTEAFF
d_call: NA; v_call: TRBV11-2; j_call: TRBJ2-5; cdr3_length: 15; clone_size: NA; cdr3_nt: TGTGCCAGCGGCCCTCAACTAGCTCATGAAGAGACCCAGTACTTC; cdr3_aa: CASGPQLAHEETQYF
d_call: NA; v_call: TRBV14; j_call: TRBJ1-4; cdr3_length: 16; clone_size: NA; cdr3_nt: TGTGCCAGCAGCCAAGAACGGGGGCGAGGTTATGAAAAACTGTTTTTT; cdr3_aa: CASSQERGRGYEKLFF
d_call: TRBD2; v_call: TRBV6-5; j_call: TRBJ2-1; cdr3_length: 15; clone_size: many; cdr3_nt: TGTGCCAGCAACCCAAGAGCGGGAATAGGGGATGAGCAGTTCTTC; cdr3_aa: CASNPRAGIGDEQFF
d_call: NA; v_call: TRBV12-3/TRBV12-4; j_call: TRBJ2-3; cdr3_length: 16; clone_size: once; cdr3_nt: TGTGCCAGCACTAACTGGCAGCATAGCAACACAGATACGCAGTATTTT; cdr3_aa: CASTNWQHSNTDTQYF
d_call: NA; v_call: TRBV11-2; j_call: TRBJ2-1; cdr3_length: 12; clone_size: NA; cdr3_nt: TGTGCCGGCAGCTTAGTATGGGGTGAGCAGTTCTTC; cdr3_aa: CAGSLVWGEQFF
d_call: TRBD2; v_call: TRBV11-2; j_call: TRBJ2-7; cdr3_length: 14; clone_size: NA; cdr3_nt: TGTGCCAGCAGTCTAGCGGGACGGGCCTGCGAGCAGTGCTTC; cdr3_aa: CASSLAGRACEQCF
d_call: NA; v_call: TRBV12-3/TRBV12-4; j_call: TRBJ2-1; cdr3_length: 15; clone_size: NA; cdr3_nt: TGTGCCAGCAACTTCGGGCCCTTACAGCTGGGTGAGCAGTTCTTC; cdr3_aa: CASNFGPLQLGEQFF
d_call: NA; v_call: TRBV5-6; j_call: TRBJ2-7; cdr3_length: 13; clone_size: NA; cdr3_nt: TGTGCCAGCAGCTACACAGTTACCTACGAGCAGTACTTC; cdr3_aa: CASSYTVTYEQYF
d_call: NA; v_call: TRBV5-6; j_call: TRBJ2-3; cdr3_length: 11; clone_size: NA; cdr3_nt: TGTGCCAGCAGCCGTCAGGATACGCAGTATTTT; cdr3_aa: CASSRQDTQYF
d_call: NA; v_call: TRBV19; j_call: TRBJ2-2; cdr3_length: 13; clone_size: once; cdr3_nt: TGTGCCAGTAGTACAGGGAACACCGGGGAGCTGTTTTTT; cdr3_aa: CASSTGNTGELFF
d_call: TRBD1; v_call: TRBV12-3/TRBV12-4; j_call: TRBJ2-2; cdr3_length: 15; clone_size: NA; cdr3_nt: TGTGCCAGCAGTTTCCGCAGGGGGCGTACCGGGGAGCTGTTTTTT; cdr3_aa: CASSFRRGRTGELFF
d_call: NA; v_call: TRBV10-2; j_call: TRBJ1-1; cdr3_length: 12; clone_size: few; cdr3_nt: TGCGCCAGCAGTGGGACCTTGACTGAAGCTTTCTTT; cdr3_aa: CASSGTLTEAFF
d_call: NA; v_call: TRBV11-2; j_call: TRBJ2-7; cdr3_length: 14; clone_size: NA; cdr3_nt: TGTGTCAGCAGCTTAACCGGCGGAGCCTACGTGCAGTATTTC; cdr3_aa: CVSSLTGGAYVQYF
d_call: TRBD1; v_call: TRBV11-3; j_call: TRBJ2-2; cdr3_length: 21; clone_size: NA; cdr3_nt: TGTGCCAGCAGCTTAGAACTGACAGGGGAGACGTTGGGGGGCCCCACCGGGGAGCTGTCTTTT; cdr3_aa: CASSLELTGETLGGPTGELSF
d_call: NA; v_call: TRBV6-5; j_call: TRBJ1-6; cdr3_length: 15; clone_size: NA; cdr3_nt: TGTGCCAGCAGTTACGAGCGGAGGATAGGCTCACCCCTCCACTTT; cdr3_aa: CASSYERRIGSPLHF
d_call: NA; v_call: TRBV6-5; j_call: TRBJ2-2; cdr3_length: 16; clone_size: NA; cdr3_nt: TGTGCCAGCAGTTCCCGTGGGGGCGGGAACTCCGGGGAGCTGTTTTTT; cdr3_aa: CASSSRGGGNSGELFF
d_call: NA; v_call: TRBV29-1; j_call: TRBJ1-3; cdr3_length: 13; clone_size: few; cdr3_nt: TGCAGCGTTAAAGGGGTAGCTGGAAACACCATATATTTT; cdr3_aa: CSVKGVAGNTIYF
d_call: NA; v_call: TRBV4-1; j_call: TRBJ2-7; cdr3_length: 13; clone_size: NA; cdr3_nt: TGCGCCAGCAGCCATGCCTCGGGCTACGAGCAGTACTTC; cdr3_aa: CASSHASGYEQYF
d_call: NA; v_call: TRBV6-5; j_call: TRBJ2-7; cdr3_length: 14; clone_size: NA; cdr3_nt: TGTGCCAGCAGTTACTCAGGGACAACCTACGAGCAGTACTTC; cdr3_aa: CASSYSGTTYEQYF
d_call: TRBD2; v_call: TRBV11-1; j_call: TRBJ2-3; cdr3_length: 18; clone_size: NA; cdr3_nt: TGTGCCAGCATCTACGGACTAGCGGGAATAGCTAGCACAGATACGCAGTATTTT; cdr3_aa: CASIYGLAGIASTDTQYF
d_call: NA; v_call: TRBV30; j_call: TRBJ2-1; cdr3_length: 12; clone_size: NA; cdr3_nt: TGTGCCTGGTCTCCCTTGGGGGATGAGCAGTTCTTC; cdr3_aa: CAWSPLGDEQFF
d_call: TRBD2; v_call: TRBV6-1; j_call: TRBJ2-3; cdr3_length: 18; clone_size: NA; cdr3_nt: TGTGCCAGCGGTGAAGCTGCCCTAGCGGGAGTCGGCACAGATACGCGGTATTTT; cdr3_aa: CASGEAALAGVGTDTRYF
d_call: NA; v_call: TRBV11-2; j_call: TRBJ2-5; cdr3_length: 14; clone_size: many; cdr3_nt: TGTGCCAGCAGCTTAGCCCGAGGGTCGGAGACCCAGTACTTC; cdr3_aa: CASSLARGSETQYF
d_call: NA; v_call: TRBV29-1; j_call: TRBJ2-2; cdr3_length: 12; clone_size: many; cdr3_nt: TGCAGCGTTGAAGGGGTAGCCGGGGAGCTGTTTTTT; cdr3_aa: CSVEGVAGELFF